This T cell receptor (beta chain) was sequenced in a study of cytomegalovirus exposure and HLA in healthy donors. For the study at large: Researchers previously reported finding 90 million to 130 million unique TCR beta sequences from some 180 million T cells. General study findings and limits: Later on, a genetic analysis was performed. It linked a missense variant in DCLRE1C with V- and J-gene trimming of TCR beta.

With 4 bases removed from V and 0 bases from J, the gap between germline ends came to 2 bases. Germline V CDR1 and CDR2: SGHNT, YENEEA. The CDR3 sequence is 12 residues long. 60 Vbeta and 13 Jbeta primers were used in PCR. Profiled with immunoSEQ multiplex PCR; TCRdb holds only in-frame clones, not every one. The sample lists 170,000 or so clones, over 75% seen once, with under 0.6% in the top ten. Details on this clone: Antigen specificity is unknown. Other DNA sequences within the sample encode an identical CDR3.

The sample taken for sequencing was PBMCs. This rearrangement joins TRBV11-3 to TRBJ2-3; D is unclear. The receptor was isolated from a woman aged 45-59 years in good health and CMV-seronegative. CDR3 coding DNA: TGTGCCAGCAGCTCAAGCACAGATACGCAGTATTTT. As protein: CASSSSTDTQYF.